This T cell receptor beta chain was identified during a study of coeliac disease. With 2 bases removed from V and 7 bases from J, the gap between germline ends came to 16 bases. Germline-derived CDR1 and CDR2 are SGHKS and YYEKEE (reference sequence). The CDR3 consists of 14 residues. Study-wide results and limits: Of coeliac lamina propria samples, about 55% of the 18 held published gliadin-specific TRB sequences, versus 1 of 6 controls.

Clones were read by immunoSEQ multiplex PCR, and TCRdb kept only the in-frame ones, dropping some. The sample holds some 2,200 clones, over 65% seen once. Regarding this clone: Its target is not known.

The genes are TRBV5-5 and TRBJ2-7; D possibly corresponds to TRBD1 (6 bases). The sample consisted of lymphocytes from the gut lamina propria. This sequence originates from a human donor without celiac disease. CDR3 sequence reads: CASSFAGTPNEQYF. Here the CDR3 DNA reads TGTGCCAGCAGCTTTGCCGGGACACCAAATGAGCAGTACTTC.